This T cell receptor (beta chain) stems from a study of T cell responses to AZD1222 COVID-19 vaccine. TCRdb's table, derived via immunoSEQ multiplex PCR, lists solely in-frame clones and lacks some. Of around 130,000 clones in the sample, about 93% were seen once. This clone was counted a single time. No antigen is known for it. Whole-study findings and limits: There were repertoire samples only from the period after the peak T cell response. At baseline, just a handful of AZD1222 recipients tested seropositive.

V lost 3 bases, J lost 0 bases, and 17 bases lay in between. The germline V gene encodes CDR1 SGHTS and CDR2 YDEGEE. This CDR3 contains 17 residues. Recipients boosted at about 4 weeks or about 12 weeks are pooled. The chain carries TRBV5-8 and TRBJ2-3; maybe TRBD2 (5 bases). The input for sequencing was peripheral blood, taken 28 days after the second AZD1222 dose. The source of this sequence is an adult who received the AZD1222 COVID-19 vaccine. The CDR3 nucleotides read TGTGCCAGCAGCTCGGGAAAGACGGCGACTAGCACAGATACGCAGTATTTT. The encoded protein is CASSSGKTATSTDTQYF.